The text below deals with one T cell receptor beta chain. Its target antigen remains unknown. Base quality data are lacking; no much larger clone is found one base away. The junction carries 12 bases between V and J, which are trimmed by 5 bases and 0 bases respectively. Per the germline V gene, SGHTA is the CDR1 and FQGNSA is the CDR2. The CDR3 contains 15 residues, cysteine and phenylalanine counted. The entry retains the CDR3 DNA only, 45 bases that are in frame from base 1. The immunoSEQ Assay, a bias-controlled multiplex PCR, was used to amplify TCRbeta CDR3 regions from genomic DNA. In the original analysis: Within the assay, amplification of reference gene primers was used to estimate how many nucleated cells each sample contained. Sequence reads were collapsed and filtered to measure the absolute abundance of every unique TCRbeta CDR3 rearrangement. Productive Simpson clonality was computed per sample as the square root of Simpson's diversity index over productive rearrangements. The source is immuneACCESS, and TCRdb retained only in-frame sequences with V and J called. Part of the clones is not carried over; for the studies checked, unresolved V genes explain less than half of this, and the remainder is unexplained. The V and J calls and clone size were taken over from that table, and D and trimming were inferred from the DNA. The sample data list approximately 56,000 clones, and about 88% of these were observed just once. The ten largest account for around 46% of the sample.

In Seattle, one collaborating source enrolled patients while the infection was active and tracked those patients longitudinally over the course of disease. Each collaborating institution followed its own protocols to collect whole blood in K2EDTA tubes. For TCRbeta analysis, collaborator samples were shipped as frozen whole blood, as isolated PBMCs, or as DNA extracted from either sample type. This entry comes from a study of blood T cell repertoires in COVID-19 (dated by TCRdb to about 2020). With respect to the entire study: Samples covering the acute and convalescent phases of COVID-19 were provided by collaborators in the United States, Italy and Spain. The prospective study material was composed of cDNA or gDNA derived from T cells, B-cell-depleted T cells, or PBMCs. Deeply sampled blood TCRbeta repertoires from subjects exposed to, actively infected with, or recovered from COVID-19 were included in the dataset. The repertoires were released in a freely available public database meant as a resource for research on the immune response to SARS-CoV-2. Samples came from the ongoing ImmuneRACE study (first 160 participants) plus 1,254 subjects from 6 global collaborators. A de-identified subject ID, COVID-19 status, age in years and sex were almost always included in the sample metadata. Where available, HLA class I and class II types were obtained from metadata supplied by the sample provider rather than from assay-based typing.

What the work shows at the level of the full study, not this receptor alone: The amount of clinical and demographic metadata varied by source and participant and was provided uncurated.

Specimen: peripheral blood. The clonotype originates from a woman aged 55-70 years with COVID-19, enrolled during active disease. The sequence links TRBV7-2 to TRBJ2-3; the D gene is not confidently resolved. The nucleotide sequence is given as TGTGCCAGCAGCCCTAGTTATTCTAGCACAGATACGCAGTATTTT. It codes for CASSPSYSSTDTQYF. Reference TRBV7-2 and TRBJ2-3 genes cover what lies past the CDR3, so the full variable domain is GAGVSQSPSNKVTEKGKDVELRCDPISGHTALYWYRQSLGQGLEFLIYFQGNSAPDKSGLPSDRFSAERTGGSVSTLTIQRTQQEDSAVYLCASSPSYSSTDTQYFGPGTRLTVL.